This T cell receptor beta chain was obtained from a study of blood T cell repertoires in COVID-19. Background on the study: T cells, B-cell-depleted T cells, or PBMCs provided the cDNA or gDNA that served as material.

TCRdb's copy holds only in-frame clones and misses some; the assay was immunoSEQ multiplex PCR. The table records over 14,000 clones, roughly 88% of them present only once. Trimming cost V 6 bases and J 6 bases, with 10 bases left between them. There are 12 residues in the CDR3. Sequencing was carried out using peripheral blood. This TCR was sampled from a human donor in a cohort sampled during active COVID-19. The chain employs TRBV12-3 or TRBV12-4 and TRBJ2-3; no firm D call. The CDR3 here is CASRNPADTQYF. As DNA, the CDR3 is TGTGCCAGCAGAAACCCCGCGGATACGCAGTATTTT.